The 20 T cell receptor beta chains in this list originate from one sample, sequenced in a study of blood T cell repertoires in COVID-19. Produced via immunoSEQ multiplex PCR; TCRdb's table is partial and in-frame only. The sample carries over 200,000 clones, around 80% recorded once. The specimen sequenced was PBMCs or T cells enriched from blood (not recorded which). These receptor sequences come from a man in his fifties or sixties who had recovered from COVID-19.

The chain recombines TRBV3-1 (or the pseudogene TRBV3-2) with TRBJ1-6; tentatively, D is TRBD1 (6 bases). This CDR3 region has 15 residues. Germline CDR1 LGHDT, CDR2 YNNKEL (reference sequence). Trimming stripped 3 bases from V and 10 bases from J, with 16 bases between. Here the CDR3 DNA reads TGTGCCAGCAGCCAGACTACAGGGCTTAGCTCACCCCTCCACTTT. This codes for CASSQTTGLSSPLHF.

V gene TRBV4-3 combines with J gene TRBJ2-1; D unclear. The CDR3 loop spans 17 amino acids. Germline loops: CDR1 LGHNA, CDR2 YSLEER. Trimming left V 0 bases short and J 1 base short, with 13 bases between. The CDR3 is CASSQDWQSPSYNEQFF. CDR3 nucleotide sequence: TGCGCCAGCAGCCAAGACTGGCAGTCACCTTCCTACAATGAGCAGTTCTTC.

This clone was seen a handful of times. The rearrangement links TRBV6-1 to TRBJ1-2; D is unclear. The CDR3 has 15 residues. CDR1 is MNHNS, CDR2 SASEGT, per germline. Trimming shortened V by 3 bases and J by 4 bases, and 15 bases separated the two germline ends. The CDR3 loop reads CASSEFFNPLYGYTF. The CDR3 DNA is TGTGCCAGCAGTGAGTTTTTTAATCCTCTCTATGGCTACACCTTC.

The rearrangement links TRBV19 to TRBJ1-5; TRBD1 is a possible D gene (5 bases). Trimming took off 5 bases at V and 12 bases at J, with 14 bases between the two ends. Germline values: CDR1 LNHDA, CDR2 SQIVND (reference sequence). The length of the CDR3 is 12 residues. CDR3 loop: CASSAGTAGQHF. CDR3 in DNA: TGTGCCAGTAGTGCCGGGACTGCTGGCCAGCATTTT.

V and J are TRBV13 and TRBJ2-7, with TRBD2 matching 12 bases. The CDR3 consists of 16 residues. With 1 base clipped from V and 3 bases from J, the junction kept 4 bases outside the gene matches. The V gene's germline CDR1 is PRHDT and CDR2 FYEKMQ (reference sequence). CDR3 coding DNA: TGTGCCAGCAGCTTAGCCGGGACTAGCGGGCTCTACGAGCAGTACTTC. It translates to CASSLAGTSGLYEQYF.

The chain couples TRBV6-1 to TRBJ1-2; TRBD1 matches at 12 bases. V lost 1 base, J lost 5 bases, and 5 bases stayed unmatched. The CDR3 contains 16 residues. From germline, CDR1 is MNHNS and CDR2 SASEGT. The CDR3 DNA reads TGTGCCAGCAGTGAAGGGGGACAGGGGGCAAAGTATGGCTACACCTTC. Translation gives CASSEGGQGAKYGYTF.

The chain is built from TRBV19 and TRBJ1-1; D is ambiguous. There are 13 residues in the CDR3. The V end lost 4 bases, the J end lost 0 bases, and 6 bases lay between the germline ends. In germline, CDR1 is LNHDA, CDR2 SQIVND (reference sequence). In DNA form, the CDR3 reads TGTGCCAGTAGTAACGGGTTGAACACTGAAGCTTTCTTT. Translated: CASSNGLNTEAFF.

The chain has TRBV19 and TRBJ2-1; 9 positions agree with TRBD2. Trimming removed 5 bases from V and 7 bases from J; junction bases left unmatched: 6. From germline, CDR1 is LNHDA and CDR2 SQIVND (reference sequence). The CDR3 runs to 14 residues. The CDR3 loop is CASSSSGTLNEQFF. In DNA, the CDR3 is TGTGCCAGTAGTTCTAGCGGGACCTTGAATGAGCAGTTCTTC.

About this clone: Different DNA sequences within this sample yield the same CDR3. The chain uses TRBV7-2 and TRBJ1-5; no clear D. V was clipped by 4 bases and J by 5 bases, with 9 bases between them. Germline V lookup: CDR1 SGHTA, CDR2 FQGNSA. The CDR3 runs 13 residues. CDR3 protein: CASSSQVDQPQHF. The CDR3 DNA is TGTGCCAGCAGCTCCCAGGTGGATCAGCCCCAGCATTTT.

This chain's CDR3 is CASSLSPSTDTQYF. The CDR3, as DNA: TGTGCCAGCAGCTTGTCCCCAAGCACAGATACGCAGTATTTT. V usage is TRBV5-6 and J usage is TRBJ2-3, with D uncertain. The CDR3 has 14 residues. The germline CDR1 and CDR2 sequences are SGHDT and YYEEEE. The germline V and J ends were trimmed by 1 base and 0 bases, with 6 bases remaining between them.

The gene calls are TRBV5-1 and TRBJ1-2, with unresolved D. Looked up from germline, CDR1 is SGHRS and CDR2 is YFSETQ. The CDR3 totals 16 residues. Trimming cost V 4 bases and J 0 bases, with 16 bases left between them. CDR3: CASSPTGSSTNYGYTF. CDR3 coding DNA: TGCGCCAGCAGCCCAACCGGGAGCTCAACTAACTATGGCTACACCTTC.

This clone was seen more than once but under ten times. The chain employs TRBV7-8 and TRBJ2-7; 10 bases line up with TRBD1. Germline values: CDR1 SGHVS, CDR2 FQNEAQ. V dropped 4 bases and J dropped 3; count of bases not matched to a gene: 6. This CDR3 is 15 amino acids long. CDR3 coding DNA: TGTGCCAGCAGCTGGGGACAGGGGAGCGACTACGAGCAGTACTTC. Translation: CASSWGQGSDYEQYF.

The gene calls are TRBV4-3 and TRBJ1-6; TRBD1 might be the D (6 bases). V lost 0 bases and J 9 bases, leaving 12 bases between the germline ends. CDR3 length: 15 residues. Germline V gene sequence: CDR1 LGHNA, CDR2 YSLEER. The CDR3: CASSQEHRVSSPLHF. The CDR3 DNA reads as TGCGCCAGCAGCCAAGAGCACAGGGTTAGTTCACCCCTCCACTTT.

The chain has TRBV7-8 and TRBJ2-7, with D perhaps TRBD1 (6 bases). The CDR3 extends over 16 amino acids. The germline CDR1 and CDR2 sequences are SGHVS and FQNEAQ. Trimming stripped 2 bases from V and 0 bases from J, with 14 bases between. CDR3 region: CASSLYYRASSYEQYF. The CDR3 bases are TGTGCCAGCAGCTTATACTACAGGGCCAGCTCCTACGAGCAGTACTTC.

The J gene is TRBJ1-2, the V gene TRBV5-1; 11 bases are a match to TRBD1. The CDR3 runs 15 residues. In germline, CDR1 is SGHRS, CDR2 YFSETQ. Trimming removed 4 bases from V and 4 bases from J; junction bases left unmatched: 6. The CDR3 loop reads CASSERTGGSYGYTF. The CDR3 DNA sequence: TGCGCCAGCAGCGAAAGGACAGGGGGCTCCTATGGCTACACCTTC.

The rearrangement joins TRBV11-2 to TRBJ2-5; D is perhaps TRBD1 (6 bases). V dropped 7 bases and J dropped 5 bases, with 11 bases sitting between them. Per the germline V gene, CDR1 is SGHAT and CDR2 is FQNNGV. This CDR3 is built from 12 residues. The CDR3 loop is CASTSRGETQYF. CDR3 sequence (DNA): TGTGCCAGCACTAGCAGGGGTGAGACCCAGTACTTC.

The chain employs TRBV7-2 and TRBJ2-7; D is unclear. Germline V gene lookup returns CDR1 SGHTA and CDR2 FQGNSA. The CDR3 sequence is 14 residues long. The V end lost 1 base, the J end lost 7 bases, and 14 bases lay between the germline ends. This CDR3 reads CASSLVPEIREQYF. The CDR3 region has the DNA TGTGCCAGCAGCTTAGTTCCAGAAATACGTGAGCAGTACTTC.

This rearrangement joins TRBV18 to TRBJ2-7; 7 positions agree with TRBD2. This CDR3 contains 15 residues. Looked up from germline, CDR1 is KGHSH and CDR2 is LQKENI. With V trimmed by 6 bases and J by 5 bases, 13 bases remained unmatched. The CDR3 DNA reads TGTGCCAGCTCCCCTCGCCGAGGGGAGGGCGACGAGCAGTACTTC. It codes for CASSPRRGEGDEQYF. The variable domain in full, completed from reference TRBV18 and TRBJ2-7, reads NAGVMQNPRHLVRRRGQEARLRCSPMKGHSHVYWYRQLPEEGLKFMVYLQKENIIDESGMPKERFSAEFPKEGPSILRIQQVVRGDSAAYFCASSPRRGEGDEQYFGPGTRLTVT.

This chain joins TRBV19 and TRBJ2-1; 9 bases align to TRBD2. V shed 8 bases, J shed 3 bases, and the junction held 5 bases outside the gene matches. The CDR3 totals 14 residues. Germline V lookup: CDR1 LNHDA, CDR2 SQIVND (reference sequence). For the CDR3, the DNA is TGTGCCAGTTCACTAGCGGGCCTCTACAATGAGCAGTTCTTC. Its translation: CASSLAGLYNEQFF.

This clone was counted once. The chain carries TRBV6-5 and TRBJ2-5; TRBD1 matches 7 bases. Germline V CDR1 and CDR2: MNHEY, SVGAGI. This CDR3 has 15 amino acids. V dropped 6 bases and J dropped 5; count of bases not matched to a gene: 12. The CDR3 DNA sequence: TGTGCCAGCAGCTCGGGACAGAGAAGTGGGGAGACCCAGTACTTC. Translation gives CASSSGQRSGETQYF.